A single sample is the source of the 15 T cell receptor beta chains below, sequenced in a study of blood T cells in healthy people across ages. The second PCR ran about 6 to 11 cycles with a sample-barcoded 5' primer and J-beta primers. TCRdb re-analysed the 5' RACE reads in MiXCR, keeping a single row per CDR3 protein. The repertoire consists of about 1.7 million distinct CDR3 sequences, with 28% occurring once and the leading ten covering 7% to 9%. Material: blood. The receptors were gathered from a woman aged 30 to 39 in good health.

The CDR3 nucleotides are TGCGCCAGCAGCCAAGAAGCCCTACATACGCAGTATTTT. Protein product: CASSQEALHTQYF. The chain couples TRBV4-1 to TRBJ2-3; no definite D call. The CDR3 covers 13 residues. V lost 0 bases and J lost 7, with 8 bases in between. The germline V gene has CDR1 MGHRA and CDR2 YSYEKL.

This chain uses TRBV25-1 with TRBJ1-2; D is unresolved. From germline, CDR1 is MGHDK and CDR2 SYGVNS. The CDR3 runs to 14 residues. V was shortened by 6 bases and J by 7 bases, with 18 bases between the two germline ends. As DNA, the CDR3 is TGTGCCAGCAGAGAGGAGGGTAGGGTGAGTGGCTACACCTTC. It yields the protein CASREEGRVSGYTF.

At least ten counts were recorded for this clonotype. This chain connects TRBV20-1 to TRBJ2-5; D not certain. This CDR3 has 13 residues. Trimming removed 2 bases at V and 4 bases at J, with 11 bases between. CDR1 is DFQATT, CDR2 SNEGSKA, per germline (reference sequence). Here the CDR3 reads CSARSGGPETQYF. CDR3 coding DNA: TGCAGTGCTAGATCCGGCGGCCCAGAGACCCAGTACTTC.

With regard to this clonotype: A read error is the likely source, as a far larger clone sits one nucleotide away. This chain uses TRBV5-1 with TRBJ2-6; 7 positions match TRBD2. The CDR3 loop spans 15 amino acids. Germline values: CDR1 SGHRS, CDR2 YFSETQ. The CDR3 protein is CVSSLAGAGANVLTF. In nucleotides, the CDR3 is TGCGTCAGCAGCTTGGCGGGGGCTGGGGCCAACGTCCTGACTTTC. The complete variable domain, with remaining parts taken from reference TRBV5-1 and TRBJ2-6, reads KAGVTQTPRYLIKTRGQQVTLSCSPISGHRSVSWYQQTPGQGLQFLFEYFSETQRNKGNFPGRFSGRQFSNSRSEMNVSTLELGDSALYLCVSSLAGAGANVLTFGAGSRLTVL.

This clonotype was observed a few times. This chain's CDR3 is CASSVGGLAPAFF. The DNA of the CDR3 is TGTGCCAGCAGTGTGGGGGGACTGGCCCCAGCTTTCTTT. The chain employs TRBV6-4 and TRBJ1-1; D possibly corresponds to TRBD1 (5 bases). The CDR3 is made up of 13 amino acids. V shed 4 bases and J shed 10 bases, with 16 bases lying between them. Germline V gene sequence: CDR1 MRHNA, CDR2 SNTAGT.

The chain links TRBV5-6 to TRBJ1-2; the D gene is possibly TRBD1 (5 bases). The V gene lost 0 bases and the J gene lost 4 bases, with 10 bases spanning the gap. This CDR3 spans 14 amino acids. The germline V gene encodes CDR1 SGHDT and CDR2 YYEEEE. The CDR3 region has the DNA TGTGCCAGCAGCTTGGGACAGCCTTTCTATGGCTACACCTTC. Its protein product is CASSLGQPFYGYTF.

This clonotype was counted a few times. V is TRBV20-1 and J is TRBJ2-7; 8 bases agree with TRBD1. The V segment lost 1 base and the J segment 2 bases; nucleotides outside the gene matches: 4. CDR1 is DFQATT, CDR2 SNEGSKA, per germline (reference sequence). The CDR3 has 14 amino acids. CDR3 amino acids: CSARGGDRPYEQYF. The CDR3 DNA reads as TGCAGTGCTAGAGGGGGGGACAGGCCCTACGAGCAGTACTTC.

This rearrangement joins TRBV7-9 to TRBJ1-1; D is unresolved. The V end lost 5 bases, the J end lost 1 base, and 14 bases lay between the germline ends. The germline V gene encodes CDR1 SEHNR and CDR2 FQNEAQ (reference sequence). This CDR3 is 15 amino acids long. CDR3 sequence reads: CASSREEGTNTEAFF. CDR3 sequence (DNA): TGTGCCAGCAGCAGGGAGGAAGGCACGAACACTGAAGCTTTCTTT.

On this clonotype: Mismatch with germline at one junction end may stem from a read error. The V gene is TRBV7-2, the J gene TRBJ2-5, with 7 bases matching TRBD2. The CDR3 is made up of 14 amino acids. Germline CDR1 reads SGHTA; CDR2 reads FQGNSA. CDR3 region: CACSFSGLQETQYF. The CDR3 nucleotides read TGTGCCTGCAGCTTTAGCGGGCTCCAAGAGACCCAGTACTTC.

A note on this clonotype: One base away lies a much larger clone, so this may be a sequencing read error. This chain links TRBV11-3 with TRBJ2-1; D not resolved. CDR1 and CDR2 (germline): SGHNT, YENEEA. There are 16 residues in the CDR3. CDR3 region: CAGSLSRSPFYNEQFF. DNA of the CDR3: TGTGCCGGCAGCTTATCCCGTTCCCCGTTTTACAATGAGCAGTTCTTC.

A word on this clonotype: The junction does not match germline at one end; this may be a read error. This rearrangement joins TRBV6-5 to TRBJ2-1; 9 positions agree with TRBD1. Germline V CDR1 and CDR2: MNHEY, SVGAGI. The CDR3 length is 15 residues. The CDR3 here is CVSRDDRGSYNEQFF. The CDR3 DNA reads as TGTGTCAGCAGAGATGACAGGGGGTCCTACAATGAGCAGTTCTTC.

Comments on this clonotype: A much bigger clone sits one base away, suggesting this may be a read error. The chain has TRBV20-1 and TRBJ2-1; D gene ambiguous. The J call is in doubt because the DNA end fits TRBJ2-7 better. The CDR3 spans 15 residues. Germline V lookup: CDR1 DFQATT, CDR2 SNEGSKA (reference sequence). The CDR3 protein is CSAVGDPHSYNEQYF. CDR3 coding DNA: TGCAGTGCCGTAGGTGACCCCCACTCCTACAATGAGCAGTACTTC.

About this clonotype: Likely a read error: the CDR3 ends without its conserved phenylalanine or tryptophan. The chain carries TRBV7-9 and TRBJ2-1, with 8 bases fitting TRBD1. The CDR3 has 16 residues. Germline CDR1 reads SEHNR; CDR2 reads FQNEAQ (reference sequence). V gave up 5 bases and J gave up 9 bases; unmatched junction bases: 15. The CDR3 nucleotides read TGTGCCAGCAGCCCAGGGCGGGACAGGTGGCGCGGTGAGCAGTTCCTC. Translation gives CASSPGRDRWRGEQFL.

The chain is built from TRBV27 and TRBJ1-6; D is uncertain. V shed 4 bases and J shed 3 bases, with 16 bases lying between them. Germline CDR1 and CDR2: MNHEY and SMNVEV (reference sequence). The CDR3 spans 17 residues. The CDR3 DNA reads as TGTGCCAGCAGTTCCGAACGTCAGGCAGTCTATAATTCACCCCTCCACTTT. This sequence encodes CASSSERQAVYNSPLHF.

This clonotype was counted at least ten times. V gene TRBV25-1 combines with J gene TRBJ2-7, with 7 bases lining up with TRBD1. Germline V gene lookup returns CDR1 MGHDK and CDR2 SYGVNS. The J segment lost 0 bases and the V segment lost 1 base, leaving 3 bases of the junction unmatched. The CDR3 contains 15 residues. This CDR3 is CASSELRDSSYEQYF. CDR3 nucleotides: TGTGCCAGCAGTGAATTAAGGGACAGCTCCTACGAGCAGTACTTC.